This record covers a single T cell receptor beta chain. Its antigen is unidentified. The CDR3 contains 15 residues. V lost 0 bases, J lost 2 bases, and 8 bases lay in between. Germline V gene data show CDR1 as DFQATT and CDR2 as SNEGSKA (reference sequence). The data originate from a study of post-analysis software for immune sequencing data. Study-wide context: Disease courses included relapsing-remitting, secondary progressive and progressive-relapsing multiple sclerosis. Study-wide results and caveats: With TRBV5-6, TRBV5-1 and TRBV20-1 included, about five TRBV segments were more frequent in patients than in controls. Significantly lower normalized Chao1 diversity was seen in multiple sclerosis patients than in controls. Strong co-clustering by F measure was evident for samples that had been prepared in the same batch.

Prepared libraries of TCR beta cDNA carried unique molecular identifiers. Input amounts of about 0.95 to 10 million T cells were used. These gave roughly 0.5 million cDNA molecules, so each molecule approximated one T cell. TCRdb itself ran the PCR reads through MiXCR, one entry per CDR3 protein. The data hold hundreds of thousands of distinct CDR3 sequences, with 59% observed a single time. The chain has TRBV20-1 and TRBJ1-6; D might be TRBD1 (5 bases). This sequence originates from a girl aged 2-10 years with multiple sclerosis. Sequenced sample: blood. The DNA of the CDR3 is TGCAGTGCTAGAGATGGGACTACCTATAATTCACCCCTCCACTTT. Translation gives CSARDGTTYNSPLHF.